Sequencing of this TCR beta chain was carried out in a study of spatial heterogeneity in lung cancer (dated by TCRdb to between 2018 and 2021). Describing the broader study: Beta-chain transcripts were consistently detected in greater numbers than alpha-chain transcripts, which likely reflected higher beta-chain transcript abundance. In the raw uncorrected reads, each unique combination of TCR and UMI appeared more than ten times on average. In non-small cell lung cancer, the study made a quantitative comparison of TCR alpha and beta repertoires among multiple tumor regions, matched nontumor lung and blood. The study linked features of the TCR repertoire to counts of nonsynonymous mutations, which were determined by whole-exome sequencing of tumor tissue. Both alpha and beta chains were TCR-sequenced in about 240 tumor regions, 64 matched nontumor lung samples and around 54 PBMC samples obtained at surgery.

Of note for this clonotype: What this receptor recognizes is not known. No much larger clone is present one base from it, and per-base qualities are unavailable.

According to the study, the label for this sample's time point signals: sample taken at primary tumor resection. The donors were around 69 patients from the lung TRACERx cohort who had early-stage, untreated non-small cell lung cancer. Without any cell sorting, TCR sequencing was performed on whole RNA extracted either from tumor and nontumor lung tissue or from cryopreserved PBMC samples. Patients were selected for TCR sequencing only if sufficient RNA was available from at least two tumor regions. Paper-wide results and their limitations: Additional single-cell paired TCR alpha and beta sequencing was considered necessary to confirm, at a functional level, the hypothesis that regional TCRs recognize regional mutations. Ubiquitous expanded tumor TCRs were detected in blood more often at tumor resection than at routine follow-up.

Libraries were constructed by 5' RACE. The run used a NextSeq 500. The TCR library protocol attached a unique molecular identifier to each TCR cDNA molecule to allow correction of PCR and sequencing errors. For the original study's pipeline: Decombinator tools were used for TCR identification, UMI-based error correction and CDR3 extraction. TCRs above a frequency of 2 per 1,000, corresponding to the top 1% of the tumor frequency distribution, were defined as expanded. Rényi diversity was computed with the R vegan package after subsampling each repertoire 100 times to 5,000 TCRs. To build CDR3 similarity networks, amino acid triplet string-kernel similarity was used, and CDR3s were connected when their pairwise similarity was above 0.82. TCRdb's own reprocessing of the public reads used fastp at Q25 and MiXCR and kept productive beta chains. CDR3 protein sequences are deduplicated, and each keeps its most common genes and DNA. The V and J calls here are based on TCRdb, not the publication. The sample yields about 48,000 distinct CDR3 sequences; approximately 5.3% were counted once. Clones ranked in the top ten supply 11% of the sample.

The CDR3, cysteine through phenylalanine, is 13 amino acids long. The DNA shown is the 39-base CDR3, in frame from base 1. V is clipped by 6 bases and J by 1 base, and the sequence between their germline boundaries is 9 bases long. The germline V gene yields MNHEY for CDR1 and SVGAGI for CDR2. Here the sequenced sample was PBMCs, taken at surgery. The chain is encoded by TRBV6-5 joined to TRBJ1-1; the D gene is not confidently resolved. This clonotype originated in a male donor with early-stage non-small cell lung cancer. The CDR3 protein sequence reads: CASRRQPNTEAFF. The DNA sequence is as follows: TGTGCCAGCAGAAGACAACCGAACACTGAAGCTTTCTTT.